This passage covers 12 T cell receptor beta chains from one sample sequenced in a study of blood T cell repertoires in COVID-19. Sequenced by immunoSEQ multiplex PCR; TCRdb stores in-frame clones only, minus some. The sample consists of approximately 200,000 clones, roughly 80% of them appearing once. Sequencing was carried out using peripheral blood. These receptors came from a woman in her sixties who had recovered from COVID-19.

This clone has a count of ten or more. V and J are TRBV5-1 and TRBJ2-2; D may be TRBD1 (5 bases). Trimming removed 3 bases from V and 4 bases from J, with 19 bases in between. Germline CDR1 reads SGHRS; CDR2 reads YFSETQ. The CDR3 consists of 17 residues. CDR3 in amino acids: CASSSGRRTSITGELFF. DNA for the CDR3: TGCGCCAGCAGCTCCGGGCGCCGGACATCAATCACCGGGGAGCTGTTTTTT.

The chain employs TRBV27 and TRBJ1-5; no clear D. Trimming took 6 bases from V and 0 from J, leaving 15 bases between them. The CDR3 spans 16 residues. CDR1 is MNHEY, CDR2 SMNVEV, per germline (reference sequence). The DNA for the CDR3 is TGTGCCAGCAGCCCAGCCCGCGGGCATAGCAATCAGCCCCAGCATTTT. Translated, it gives CASSPARGHSNQPQHF.

The V call is TRBV2, the J call TRBJ1-2; 9 bases match TRBD1. The CDR3 spans 14 residues. Germline CDR1 is SNHLY and CDR2 is FYNNEI. Unmatched junction bases numbered 6, after V lost 6 bases and J lost 4 bases. Written as DNA, the CDR3 is TGTGCCAGCAGGCCTACAGGGGGCGGCTATGGCTACACCTTC. It translates to CASRPTGGGYGYTF.

This sequence joins TRBV5-5 and TRBJ1-3; 7 nucleotides line up with TRBD1. CDR3 length: 16 residues. V lost 3 bases and J lost 2; bases outside the gene matches: 8. Germline CDR1 and CDR2: SGHKS and YYEKEE (reference sequence). CDR3 protein: CASSSGGTATGNTIYF. CDR3 DNA: TGTGCCAGCAGCTCCGGCGGGACAGCAACTGGAAACACCATATATTTT.

The genes are TRBV10-1 and TRBJ2-1, with D possibly TRBD1 on 5 matching bases. This CDR3 spans 12 amino acids. Germline V CDR1 and CDR2: WNHNN, SYGVQD (reference sequence). Trimming removed 0 bases at V and 13 bases at J, with 10 bases between. This CDR3 reads CASSESDRPQFF. The CDR3 nucleotides are TGCGCCAGCAGTGAGTCTGACAGACCCCAGTTCTTC.

The V gene is TRBV11-1, the J gene TRBJ2-2; TRBD2 aligns across 10 bases. CDR3 length: 16 residues. V lost 4 bases to trimming and J lost 5 bases; unmatched junction nucleotides: 7. Germline values: CDR1 SGHAT, CDR2 FQDESV (reference sequence). In nucleotides, the CDR3 is TGTGCCAGCAGCTCCAATGGAGCGGGGGGGACCGGGGAGCTGTTTTTT. Translation: CASSSNGAGGTGELFF.

The chain carries TRBV28 and TRBJ1-2; 12 nucleotides align to TRBD1. The CDR3 extends over 16 amino acids. After removal of 6 bases from V and 8 bases from J, the junction contained 13 bases not matched to a gene. Germline V CDR1 and CDR2: MDHEN, SYDVKM. The CDR3 sequence is CASRSTGTGGKIGYTF. The DNA for the CDR3 is TGTGCCAGCAGATCTACCGGGACAGGGGGCAAGATAGGCTACACCTTC.

The CDR3 loop reads CATTDKGGGETQYF. The DNA for the CDR3 is TGTGCCACCACGGACAAAGGCGGGGGGGAGACCCAGTACTTC. The chain employs TRBV25-1 and TRBJ2-5, with 8 bases aligning to TRBD2. J gave up 5 bases and V 10 bases, and 12 bases lay outside the gene matches. Germline V lookup: CDR1 MGHDK, CDR2 SYGVNS. The CDR3 length is 14 residues. The full variable domain, completed using reference TRBV25-1 and TRBJ2-5, is EADIYQTPRYLVIGTGKKITLECSQTMGHDKMYWYQQDPGMELHLIHYSYGVNSTEKGDLSSESTVSRIRTEHFPLTLESARPSHTSQYLCATTDKGGGETQYFGPGTRLLVL.

The J gene is TRBJ2-2, the V gene TRBV5-6; D might be TRBD2 (6 bases). The CDR3 is 13 residues long. Germline assignment: CDR1 SGHDT and CDR2 YYEEEE. Trimming stripped 6 bases from V and 6 bases from J, with 12 bases between. In nucleotides, the CDR3 is TGTGCCAGCACGCAGACTAGTTCCGGGGAGCTGTTTTTT. It is translated as CASTQTSSGELFF. The full variable domain, its missing parts supplied by reference TRBV5-6 and TRBJ2-2, is DAGVTQSPTHLIKTRGQQVTLRCSPKSGHDTVSWYQQALGQGPQFIFQYYEEEERQRGNFPDRFSGHQFPNYSSELNVNALLLGDSALYLCASTQTSSGELFFGEGSRLTVL.

CDR3 sequence: CSAPQTGELFF. As DNA, the CDR3 is TGCAGTGCCCCCCAAACCGGGGAGCTGTTTTTT. J is TRBJ2-2 and V is TRBV20-1; D unresolved. The CDR3 runs to 11 residues. V was shortened by 6 bases and J by 5 bases, with 7 bases between the two germline ends. CDR1 is DFQATT, CDR2 SNEGSKA, per germline (reference sequence).

The J gene is TRBJ2-1, the V gene TRBV2; 9 nucleotides agree with TRBD2. This CDR3 has 16 residues. J was trimmed by 0 bases and V by 8 bases; bases with no gene match: 8. Germline values: CDR1 SNHLY, CDR2 FYNNEI. CDR3 loop: CASGKTSGSSYNEQFF. For the CDR3, the DNA is TGTGCCAGCGGTAAGACTAGCGGTAGCTCCTACAATGAGCAGTTCTTC.

This chain uses TRBV19 with TRBJ1-2, with a weak D call TRBD1 (5 bases). Trimming removed 6 bases from V and 8 bases from J, with 28 bases in between. The CDR3 is 17 residues long. Germline values: CDR1 LNHDA, CDR2 SQIVND (reference sequence). The DNA for the CDR3 is TGTGCCAGTAGCCAAAGCGGGACCGCTACTAGGGCCATCGGCTACACCTTC. As protein: CASSQSGTATRAIGYTF.